This is a list of T cell receptor beta chains from one sample in a study of molecular identifiers for immune sequencing clone quantification. TCRdb re-derived calls from the PCR reads in MiXCR, one entry per CDR3 protein. The data contain around 460,000 distinct CDR3 sequences, about 21% of them singletons. The sequenced sample was naive CD8+ T cells from blood, with Jurkat cell RNA spiked in. These receptors all come from a human donor in good health. Some libraries in this study had Jurkat cell RNA spiked in. Each CDR3 is given with its conserved first and last residue. The D gene is left open where the match is weak. Size is omitted from some rows. Given values are once, few, many or a class for expanded clones.

clone_size d_call j_call v_call cdr3_nt cdr3_aa
. . TRBJ2-7 TRBV19 TGTGCCAGTAGCCAGGCCGCTAGGGGCCTCTACGAGCAGTACTTC CASSQAARGLYEQYF
. . TRBJ2-4 TRBV6-6 TGTGCCAGCAGTTCCGATCTACAGATAAACAAATCCTTTTTC CASSSDLQINKSFF
few . TRBJ2-7 TRBV7-9 TGTGCCAGCAGCTTGGACGGGGTGTTCTACGAGCAGTACTTC CASSLDGVFYEQYF
many TRBD1 TRBJ2-1 TRBV6-2/TRBV6-3 TGTGCCAGCAGCAAGACAGGGACGTTTAACTACAATGAGCAGTTCTTC CASSKTGTFNYNEQFF
few TRBD1 TRBJ2-3 TRBV27 TGTGCCAGCAGGCTTGGGACAGCTAGCACAGATACGCGGTATTTT CASRLGTASTDTRYF
. . TRBJ2-3 TRBV6-5 TGTGCCAGCAGTTACTCGAGCCGCACCTTGTCAGATACGCAGTATTTT CASSYSSRTLSDTQYF
. TRBD1 TRBJ2-7 TRBV7-9 TGTGCCAGCACCGTGGGGACAGGAACCTACGAGCAGTACTTC CASTVGTGTYEQYF
. TRBD1 TRBJ2-2 TRBV28 TGTGCCGGCGGGACAGGGAACACCGGGGAGCTGTTTTTT CAGGTGNTGELFF
few . TRBJ2-2 TRBV5-6 TGTGCCAGCAGCTTTTGGATGCCGGGAACCGGGGAGCTGTTTTTT CASSFWMPGTGELFF
. . TRBJ2-7 TRBV4-3 TGCGCCAGCAGCCAAGATCGGACAGACTACGAGCAGTACTTC CASSQDRTDYEQYF
. . TRBJ2-7 TRBV12-5 TGTGCTAGTACTCAGGGGGGGGGGGGAGGGCCCAGCTCCTACGAGCAGTACTTC CASTQGGGGGPSSYEQYF
. TRBD1 TRBJ2-7 TRBV6-6 TGTGCCAGCAGTTACTCGACAGGGCGGTACGAGCAGTACTTC CASSYSTGRYEQYF
few . TRBJ2-2 TRBV3-1 TGTGCCAGCAGCCAGGGGACTTACACCGGGGAGCTGTTTTTT CASSQGTYTGELFF
many TRBD1 TRBJ1-1 TRBV10-1 TGCGCCAGCAGGAGGGACAGGTGGGAGGGCATGAACACTGAAGCTTTCTTT CASRRDRWEGMNTEAFF
many TRBD2 TRBJ2-5 TRBV13 TGTGCCAGCAGCTTAGGGACTAGCCTGGAGACCCAGTACTTC CASSLGTSLETQYF
few . TRBJ2-5 TRBV24-1 TGTGCCACCAGTGATTTTGGGGCAGGACGCTCTCAAGAGACCCAGTACTTC CATSDFGAGRSQETQYF
. . TRBJ1-1 TRBV6-5 TGTGCCAGCACCCACGACAGCCTCACTGAAGCTTTCTTT CASTHDSLTEAFF
few . TRBJ1-2 TRBV27 TGTGCCAGCAGTTTATCGTTGAGGGGTACGGGAGGCTACACCTTC CASSLSLRGTGGYTF
many TRBD2 TRBJ2-7 TRBV25-1 TGTGCCAGCAGTGAATCGGGACTAGCGTTAGAGCAGTACTTC CASSESGLALEQYF
many . TRBJ1-5 TRBV27 TGTGCCAGCAGTTTAATCGCAGTCAATAGCAATCAGCCCCAGCATTTT CASSLIAVNSNQPQHF
. . TRBJ2-5 TRBV1 TGCACCAGCAGCCATGTACAAGAGACCCAGTACTTC CTSSHVQETQYF
many . TRBJ2-7 TRBV27 TGTGCCAGCAGTTTATTGGGGGCGTCCCACGAGCAGTACTTC CASSLLGASHEQYF
few TRBD2 TRBJ2-1 TRBV7-3 TGTGCCAGCAGCCAGGGACTAGCGGGAGAGCAGTTCTTC CASSQGLAGEQFF
. TRBD2 TRBJ2-3 TRBV4-1 TGCGCCAGCAGCCAAGTTAGCGGGAGGGCTGCAAATACGCAGTATTTT CASSQVSGRAANTQYF
. TRBD1 TRBJ1-1 TRBV12-5 TGTGCTAGTGGTAAGGGACAGGGCTCGATAACTGAAGCTTTCTTT CASGKGQGSITEAFF
. . TRBJ1-1 TRBV27 TGTGCCAGCAGTTTCGGGGGGAACTCTGAAGCTTTCTTT CASSFGGNSEAFF
. TRBD1 TRBJ1-4 TRBV6-2/TRBV6-3 TGTGCCAGCAGACCCGGACAGGGTCGGATTTTTACCAATGAAAAACTGTTTTTT CASRPGQGRIFTNEKLFF
few . TRBJ2-7 TRBV11-2 TGTGCCAGCAGCTTCGGAGCGAACGAGCAGTACTTC CASSFGANEQYF
. . TRBJ2-7 TRBV20-1 TGCAGTGCTAGGGGGCGGAATTCCTACGAGCAGTACTTC CSARGRNSYEQYF
few . TRBJ1-3 TRBV7-9 TGTGCCAGCAGACGACCCCTCTCTGGAAACACCATATATTTT CASRRPLSGNTIYF
few TRBD1 TRBJ2-2 TRBV4-1 TGCGCCAGCAGCCTGGGACAGGGCGGCCCCGGGGAGCTGTTTTTT CASSLGQGGPGELFF
many . TRBJ1-5 TRBV19 TGTGCCAGTAAGGATAAGGGAAGGGGCAATCAGCCCCAGCATTTT CASKDKGRGNQPQHF
. . TRBJ2-1 TRBV24-1 TGTGCCACCAGTGATTTCAGACTAGAGGGTCAGGATAATGAGCAGTTCTTC CATSDFRLEGQDNEQFF
few TRBD1 TRBJ2-3 TRBV6-2/TRBV6-3 TGTGCCAGCAGTTATGCGGGACAGGGCGCAGATACGCAGTATTTT CASSYAGQGADTQYF
. TRBD2 TRBJ2-3 TRBV7-9 TGTGCCAGCAGCTTAGGGACTAGCGGGGGGCCCGACACGCAGTATTTT CASSLGTSGGPDTQYF
few TRBD1 TRBJ1-5 TRBV19 TGTGCCAGTAGTAACCGGGACAGGGGATATAGCAATCAGCCCCAGCATTTT CASSNRDRGYSNQPQHF
many . TRBJ2-5 TRBV12-3/TRBV12-4 TGTGCCAGCAGTCCCTCAGTCCCCGAAGAGACCCAGTACTTC CASSPSVPEETQYF
few . TRBJ1-1 TRBV12-3/TRBV12-4 TGTGCCAGCAGTTTCGTGTCCACTGAAGCTTTCTTT CASSFVSTEAFF
few TRBD1 TRBJ2-5 TRBV5-4 TGTGCCAGCAGCTTACCGACAGGGTACCAAGAGACCCAGTACTTC CASSLPTGYQETQYF
many TRBD2 TRBJ2-1 TRBV19 TGTGCCAGTAGTATAGGACTAGCGGAGCAGTTCTTC CASSIGLAEQFF
many . TRBJ2-6 TRBV24-1 TGTGCCACCAGTCGGGGGGCCGGGGCCAACGTCCTGACTTTC CATSRGAGANVLTF
few . TRBJ1-1 TRBV7-2 TGTGCCAGCAGCTCGTGGGGAAACACTGAAGCTTTCTTT CASSSWGNTEAFF
few . TRBJ2-1 TRBV27 TGTGCCAGCAGCACCTACCCTCTCGACTCATTTAGTGAGCAGTTCTTC CASSTYPLDSFSEQFF
many . TRBJ2-1 TRBV7-2 TGTGCCAGCAGCTCCCCGAGGCGGGATTTTAGTGAGCAGTTCTTC CASSSPRRDFSEQFF
many . TRBJ2-3 TRBV6-5 TGTGCCAGCACCTCCGACGGGGGCGCAGATACGCAGTATTTT CASTSDGGADTQYF
many . TRBJ1-5 TRBV28 TGTGCCAGCAGTCTCGGACCGCCTCTAAGCAATCAGCCCCAGCATTTT CASSLGPPLSNQPQHF
many . TRBJ2-1 TRBV24-1 TGTGCCACCAGTGATTCACTAGCAGATGAGCAGTTCTTC CATSDSLADEQFF
many . TRBJ2-7 TRBV20-1 TGCAGTGCGGGCCGGGGACTTTCCTACGAGCAGTACTTC CSAGRGLSYEQYF
. . TRBJ2-7 TRBV7-8 TGTGCCAGCAGCTTAGCCCGGATAGTCCCGAGGGACGAGCAGTACTTC CASSLARIVPRDEQYF
few . TRBJ1-2 TRBV6-5 TGTGCCAGCAGTCCCTCGGAGGGGTCTTGGGGCTACACCTTC CASSPSEGSWGYTF
many . TRBJ1-1 TRBV29-1 TGCAGCGTTGAATCCCCAGTGAACACTGAAGCTTTCTTT CSVESPVNTEAFF
few . TRBJ2-7 TRBV28 TGTGCCAGCAGTGGGCCCGGAGGGAGCTCCTACGAGCAGTACTTC CASSGPGGSSYEQYF